The text below deals with one T cell receptor (beta chain). What it recognizes is unknown. This record comes from a study of cytomegalovirus exposure and HLA in healthy donors. At the level of the study: Early released data had about 85 million unique TCRs, all coming from HLA-typed donors. Study-level points and caveats: Other equally common chains were less clonally expanded than HLA-associated TCR beta chains, a later analysis showed. For presence/absence analyses, sequencing depth was assumed to be roughly uniform across donors.

This PCR relied on a set of 60 Vbeta primers and 13 Jbeta primers. The repertoire was sequenced with immunoSEQ multiplex PCR; TCRdb's copy has only in-frame clones and lacks some. The table includes 95,000 to 150,000 clones, less than 90% detected once. Despite likely unrecorded immune exposures, the donors were nominally healthy at the time of sampling. This CDR3 has 20 residues. Germline assignment: CDR1 SGHDN and CDR2 FVKESK. V lost 0 bases and J lost 0; bases outside the gene matches: 10. The chain is built from TRBV14 and TRBJ2-1, with 11 bases fitting TRBD2. This receptor was taken from a man between 45 and 60 years old in good health and CMV-seronegative. The sample was PBMCs. The CDR3 spells CASSQDWRLAGSVSYNEQFF. DNA of the CDR3: TGTGCCAGCAGCCAAGATTGGAGACTAGCGGGGAGCGTCTCCTACAATGAGCAGTTCTTC.